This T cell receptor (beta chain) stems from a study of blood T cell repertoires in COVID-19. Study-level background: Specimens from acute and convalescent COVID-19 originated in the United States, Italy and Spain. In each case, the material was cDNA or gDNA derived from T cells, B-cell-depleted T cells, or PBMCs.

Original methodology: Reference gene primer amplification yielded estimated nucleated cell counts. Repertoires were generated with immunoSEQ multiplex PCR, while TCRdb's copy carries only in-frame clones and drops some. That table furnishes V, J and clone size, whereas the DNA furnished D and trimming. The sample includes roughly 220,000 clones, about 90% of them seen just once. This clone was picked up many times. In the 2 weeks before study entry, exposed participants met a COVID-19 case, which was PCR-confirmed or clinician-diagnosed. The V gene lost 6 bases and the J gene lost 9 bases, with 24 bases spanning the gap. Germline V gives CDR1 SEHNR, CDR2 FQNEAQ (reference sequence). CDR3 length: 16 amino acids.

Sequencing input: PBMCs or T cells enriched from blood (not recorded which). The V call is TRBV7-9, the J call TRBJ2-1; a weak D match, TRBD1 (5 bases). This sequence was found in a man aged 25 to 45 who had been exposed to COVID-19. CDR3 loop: CASSNKGREEDIEQFF. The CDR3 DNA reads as TGTGCCAGCAGTAATAAGGGGCGAGAAGAGGACATTGAGCAGTTCTTC. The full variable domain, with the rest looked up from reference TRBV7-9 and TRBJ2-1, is DTGVSQNPRHKITKRGQNVTFRCDPISEHNRLYWYRQTLGQGPEFLTYFQNEAQLEKSRLLSDRFSAERPKGSFSTLEIQRTEQGDSAMYLCASSNKGREEDIEQFFGPGTRLTVL.